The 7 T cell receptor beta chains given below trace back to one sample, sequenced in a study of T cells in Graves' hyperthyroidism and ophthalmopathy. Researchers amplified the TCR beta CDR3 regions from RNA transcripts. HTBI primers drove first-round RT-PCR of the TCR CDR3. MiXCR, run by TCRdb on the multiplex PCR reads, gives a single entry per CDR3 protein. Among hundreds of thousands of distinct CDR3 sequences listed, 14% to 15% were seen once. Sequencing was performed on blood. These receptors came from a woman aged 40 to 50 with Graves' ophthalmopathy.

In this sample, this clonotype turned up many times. CDR3 DNA sequence: TGTGCCAGCAGCGTAATTGAGCAGTACTTC. Its protein product is CASSVIEQYF. This chain links TRBV2 with TRBJ2-7; D is undetermined. V was shortened by 6 bases and J by 7 bases, with 7 bases between the two germline ends. Germline V lookup: CDR1 SNHLY, CDR2 FYNNEI. The CDR3 consists of 10 residues.

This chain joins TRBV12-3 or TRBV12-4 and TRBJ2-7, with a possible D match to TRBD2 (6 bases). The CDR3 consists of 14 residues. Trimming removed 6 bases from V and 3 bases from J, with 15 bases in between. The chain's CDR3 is CASRRGADGYEQYF. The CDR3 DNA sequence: TGTGCCAGCAGACGCGGGGCCGACGGCTACGAGCAGTACTTC.

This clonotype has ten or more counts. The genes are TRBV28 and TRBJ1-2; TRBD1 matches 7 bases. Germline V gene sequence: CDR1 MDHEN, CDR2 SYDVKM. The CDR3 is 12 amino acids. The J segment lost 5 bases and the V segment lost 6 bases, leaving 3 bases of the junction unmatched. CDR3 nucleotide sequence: TGTGCCAGCAGGAGCAGGGGGTATGGCTACACCTTC. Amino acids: CASRSRGYGYTF.

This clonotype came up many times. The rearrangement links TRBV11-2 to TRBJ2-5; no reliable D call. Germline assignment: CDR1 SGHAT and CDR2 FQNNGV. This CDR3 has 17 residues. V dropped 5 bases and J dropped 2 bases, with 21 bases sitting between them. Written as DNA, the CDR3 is TGTGCCAGCAGCCTATCCCCCCCAGCGAACGTTCAAGAGACCCAGTACTTC. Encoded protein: CASSLSPPANVQETQYF.

The CDR3 region is CASSLFVGANNSPLHF. DNA for the CDR3: TGTGCCAGCAGTTTATTTGTGGGCGCAAATAATTCACCCCTCCACTTT. The gene calls are TRBV27 and TRBJ1-6; unclear D gene. V lost 1 base to trimming and J lost 5 bases, with 12 bases between them. Per germline, CDR1 MNHEY and CDR2 SMNVEV (reference sequence). CDR3 size: 16 residues.

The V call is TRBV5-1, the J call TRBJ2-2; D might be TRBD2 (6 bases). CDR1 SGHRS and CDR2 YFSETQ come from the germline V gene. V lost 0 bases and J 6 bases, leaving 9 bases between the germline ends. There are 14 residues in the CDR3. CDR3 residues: CASSLGGDSGELFF. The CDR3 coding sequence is TGCGCCAGCAGCTTGGGCGGGGATTCCGGGGAGCTGTTTTTT.

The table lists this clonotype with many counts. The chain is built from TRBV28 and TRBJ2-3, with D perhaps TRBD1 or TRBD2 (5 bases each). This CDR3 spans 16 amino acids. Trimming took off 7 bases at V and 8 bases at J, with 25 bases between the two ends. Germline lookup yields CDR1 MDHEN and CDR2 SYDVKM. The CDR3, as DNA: TGTGCCAGCACCGGACCGATAGCGCAAGGGGTGGGTACGCAGTATTTT. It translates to CASTGPIAQGVGTQYF.